The present TCR beta chain was sequenced within a study of blood T cells in healthy people across ages. Points from the study as a whole: Without sorted subsets, naive and antigen-experienced compartments could not be conclusively compared.

Germline CDR1 reads MNHEY; CDR2 reads SVGAGI. This CDR3 is 18 amino acids long. Trimming left V 6 bases short and J 2 bases short, with 26 bases between. The authors extracted at least 6 micrograms of total RNA per sample. At least ten counts were recorded for this clonotype. No antigen is known for it. Using a J-beta primer mix together with a sample-barcoded 5' primer, a second PCR was run for roughly 7 to 12 cycles. TCRdb passed the 5' RACE reads through MiXCR, listing each CDR3 protein once. The table lists roughly 1,700,000 distinct CDR3 sequences, 28% of them singletons. Sample: blood. The rearrangement joins TRBV6-5 to TRBJ2-7; D perhaps matches TRBD2 (6 bases). The sequence came from a woman aged 30 to 39 in good health. The CDR3 DNA reads TGTGCCAGCAGCTACCGTGGGGGGTGGGGCAGATCGACCTACGAGCAGTACTTC. It translates to CASSYRGGWGRSTYEQYF.